Listed below are T cell receptor beta chains from one sample, sequenced in a study of beta chain features in type 1 diabetes. Sequencing was performed with immunoSEQ multiplex PCR; in TCRdb, only in-frame clones are kept and a portion is missing. Of around 340,000 clones in the sample, roughly a fifth were seen once. The sequenced material came from naive CD4+ T cells from blood. Receptor source: a woman under 30 in good health. CDR3s include the opening cysteine and the closing phenylalanine or tryptophan. D genes are given only for firm matches. The size of a clone is reported for some rows only, either as once, few or many, or as a class for expanded clones.

d_call: .; clone_size: once; v_call: TRBV4-1; j_call: TRBJ1-2; cdr3_aa: CASSQVPGSNYGYTF; cdr3_nt: TGCGCCAGCAGCCAAGTCCCGGGGAGCAACTATGGCTACACCTTC
d_call: .; clone_size: once; v_call: TRBV5-1; j_call: TRBJ1-1; cdr3_aa: CASSLQGNTEAFF; cdr3_nt: TGCGCCAGCAGCTTGCAGGGAAACACTGAAGCTTTCTTT
d_call: .; clone_size: .; v_call: TRBV2; j_call: TRBJ1-2; cdr3_aa: CASNLRMGQLYGYTF; cdr3_nt: TGTGCCAGCAACCTGAGAATGGGGCAGCTCTATGGCTACACCTTC
d_call: .; clone_size: .; v_call: TRBV30; j_call: TRBJ2-1; cdr3_aa: CAWSRGLPEEFF; cdr3_nt: TGTGCCTGGAGCAGGGGATTACCTGAGGAGTTCTTC
d_call: TRBD1; clone_size: .; v_call: TRBV4-2; j_call: TRBJ2-5; cdr3_aa: CASSQDYRGETQYF; cdr3_nt: TGTGCCAGCAGCCAAGATTACAGGGGAGAGACCCAGTACTTC
d_call: TRBD1; clone_size: few; v_call: TRBV2; j_call: TRBJ2-2; cdr3_aa: CASSVGTDTGELFF; cdr3_nt: TGTGCCAGCAGTGTTGGGACAGACACCGGGGAGCTGTTTTTT
d_call: TRBD2; clone_size: few; v_call: TRBV19; j_call: TRBJ2-4; cdr3_aa: CASTDPGLADAKNIQYF; cdr3_nt: TGTGCCAGTACTGACCCCGGACTAGCTGACGCCAAAAACATTCAGTACTTC
d_call: TRBD2; clone_size: few; v_call: TRBV9; j_call: TRBJ2-5; cdr3_aa: CASSPRGGGKTQYF; cdr3_nt: TGTGCCAGCAGCCCCCGGGGGGGCGGTAAGACCCAGTACTTC
d_call: TRBD2; clone_size: .; v_call: TRBV4-2; j_call: TRBJ2-5; cdr3_aa: CASSRNKRGGRFGEQETQYF; cdr3_nt: TGTGCCAGCAGCCGCAACAAACGGGGCGGGAGGTTTGGGGAACAAGAGACCCAGTACTTC
d_call: TRBD1; clone_size: few; v_call: TRBV5-1; j_call: TRBJ2-5; cdr3_aa: CASSQWDRRYQETQYF; cdr3_nt: TGCGCCAGCAGCCAATGGGACAGAAGGTACCAAGAGACCCAGTACTTC
d_call: .; clone_size: .; v_call: TRBV9; j_call: TRBJ2-3; cdr3_aa: CASSMRQRSTDTQYF; cdr3_nt: TGTGCCAGCAGCATGAGACAGAGGAGCACAGATACGCAGTATTTT
d_call: .; clone_size: .; v_call: TRBV29-1; j_call: TRBJ1-2; cdr3_aa: CSVAGGEGSNYGYTF; cdr3_nt: TGCAGCGTCGCCGGAGGGGAGGGTTCTAACTATGGCTACACCTTC
d_call: .; clone_size: .; v_call: TRBV19; j_call: TRBJ1-2; cdr3_aa: CASSLGVDNYGYTF; cdr3_nt: TGTGCCAGTAGCCTAGGGGTGGATAACTATGGCTACACCTTC
d_call: TRBD2; clone_size: few; v_call: TRBV5-1; j_call: TRBJ2-2; cdr3_aa: CASRLGLAGEAGELFF; cdr3_nt: TGCGCCAGCAGACTGGGACTAGCGGGAGAGGCCGGGGAGCTGTTTTTT
d_call: TRBD2; clone_size: .; v_call: TRBV4-2; j_call: TRBJ2-5; cdr3_aa: CASSQRVAGGQETQYF; cdr3_nt: TGTGCCAGCAGCCAGAGGGTGGCGGGGGGGCAAGAGACCCAGTACTTC
d_call: TRBD2; clone_size: .; v_call: TRBV5-1; j_call: TRBJ2-1; cdr3_aa: CASSLDLLAGDHNEQFF; cdr3_nt: TGCGCCAGCAGCTTGGATTTACTAGCGGGAGATCACAATGAGCAGTTCTTC
d_call: TRBD2; clone_size: .; v_call: TRBV27; j_call: TRBJ2-5; cdr3_aa: CASRSLAGETQYF; cdr3_nt: TGTGCCAGCAGGTCGCTAGCGGGAGAGACCCAGTACTTC
d_call: .; clone_size: .; v_call: TRBV5-1; j_call: TRBJ2-6; cdr3_aa: CASSPGGTTVRGTNVLTF; cdr3_nt: TGCGCCAGCAGCCCTGGTGGCACCACGGTTCGAGGGACCAACGTCCTGACTTTC
d_call: .; clone_size: .; v_call: TRBV5-1; j_call: TRBJ2-1; cdr3_aa: CASSRGGSYNEQFF; cdr3_nt: TGCGCCAGTAGCAGAGGGGGCTCCTACAATGAGCAGTTCTTC
d_call: .; clone_size: few; v_call: TRBV5-6; j_call: TRBJ1-5; cdr3_aa: CASSVAGVDTGMGNQPQHF; cdr3_nt: TGTGCCAGCAGCGTAGCGGGGGTGGACACAGGTATGGGCAATCAGCCCCAGCATTTT
d_call: TRBD2; clone_size: few; v_call: TRBV4-1; j_call: TRBJ2-3; cdr3_aa: CASSQGTTSGGTDTQYF; cdr3_nt: TGCGCCAGCAGCCAGGGAACGACTAGCGGGGGCACAGATACGCAGTATTTT
d_call: TRBD1; clone_size: .; v_call: TRBV6-4; j_call: TRBJ2-3; cdr3_aa: CASKGQGTDTQYF; cdr3_nt: TGTGCCAGCAAGGGACAGGGCACAGATACGCAGTATTTT
d_call: TRBD1; clone_size: few; v_call: TRBV5-6; j_call: TRBJ2-7; cdr3_aa: CASSADRGYFEQYF; cdr3_nt: TGTGCCAGCAGCGCGGACAGGGGGTACTTCGAGCAGTACTTC
d_call: .; clone_size: few; v_call: TRBV7-2; j_call: TRBJ2-5; cdr3_aa: CASSVRGTSEGSSETQYF; cdr3_nt: TGTGCCAGCAGCGTCAGAGGGACCTCGGAGGGCTCTTCGGAGACCCAGTACTTC
d_call: .; clone_size: .; v_call: TRBV2; j_call: TRBJ2-3; cdr3_aa: CASSFYTDTQYF; cdr3_nt: TGTGCCAGCAGTTTTTACACAGATACGCAGTATTTT
d_call: TRBD2; clone_size: .; v_call: TRBV30; j_call: TRBJ2-5; cdr3_aa: CAWKVAGVETQYF; cdr3_nt: TGTGCCTGGAAAGTAGCGGGAGTGGAGACCCAGTACTTC
d_call: .; clone_size: .; v_call: TRBV5-1; j_call: TRBJ1-2; cdr3_aa: CASSLYASGYTF; cdr3_nt: TGCGCCAGCAGCTTGTACGCCAGTGGCTACACCTTC
d_call: .; clone_size: .; v_call: TRBV7-2; j_call: TRBJ2-4; cdr3_aa: CASSELTNIQYF; cdr3_nt: TGTGCCAGCAGCGAGCTTACGAACATTCAGTACTTC
d_call: .; clone_size: few; v_call: TRBV9; j_call: TRBJ2-1; cdr3_aa: CASSERSSYNEQFF; cdr3_nt: TGTGCCAGCAGCGAAAGGAGCTCCTACAATGAGCAGTTCTTC
d_call: TRBD2; clone_size: few; v_call: TRBV10-3; j_call: TRBJ2-5; cdr3_aa: CATRGQETQYF; cdr3_nt: TGTGCCACGCGGGGGCAAGAGACCCAGTACTTC
d_call: .; clone_size: .; v_call: TRBV30; j_call: TRBJ1-4; cdr3_aa: CAWWGQTNEKLFF; cdr3_nt: TGTGCCTGGTGGGGGCAAACTAATGAAAAACTGTTTTTT
d_call: .; clone_size: .; v_call: TRBV7-3; j_call: TRBJ2-7; cdr3_aa: CASSSPREYEQYF; cdr3_nt: TGTGCCAGCAGCTCCCCCAGGGAATACGAGCAGTACTTC
d_call: .; clone_size: few; v_call: TRBV4-1; j_call: TRBJ2-1; cdr3_aa: CASSQRKEGVYNEQFF; cdr3_nt: TGCGCCAGCAGCCAACGAAAGGAAGGGGTGTACAATGAGCAGTTCTTC
d_call: TRBD2; clone_size: .; v_call: TRBV18; j_call: TRBJ2-3; cdr3_aa: CASSPASGRTDTQYF; cdr3_nt: TGTGCCAGCTCACCCGCTAGCGGACGCACAGATACGCAGTATTTT
d_call: TRBD1; clone_size: once; v_call: TRBV11-2; j_call: TRBJ2-3; cdr3_aa: CASSSGTGSDTQYF; cdr3_nt: TGTGCCAGCAGCTCCGGGACAGGGTCAGATACGCAGTATTTT
d_call: .; clone_size: .; v_call: TRBV19; j_call: TRBJ2-2; cdr3_aa: CASSMLARHGELFF; cdr3_nt: TGTGCCAGTAGTATGTTAGCGCGGCACGGGGAGCTGTTTTTT
d_call: .; clone_size: .; v_call: TRBV7-7; j_call: TRBJ2-2; cdr3_aa: CASSQGNTGELFF; cdr3_nt: TGTGCTAGCTCACAGGGCAACACCGGGGAGCTGTTTTTT
d_call: .; clone_size: few; v_call: TRBV2; j_call: TRBJ2-3; cdr3_aa: CASSVYSDTQYF; cdr3_nt: TGTGCCAGCAGTGTATATTCTGATACGCAGTATTTT
d_call: TRBD1; clone_size: few; v_call: TRBV7-9; j_call: TRBJ1-3; cdr3_aa: CASSTRDSSGNTIYF; cdr3_nt: TGTGCCAGCAGCACCCGGGACAGCTCTGGAAACACCATATATTTT
d_call: TRBD1; clone_size: .; v_call: TRBV7-3; j_call: TRBJ1-1; cdr3_aa: CASRTGWNTEAFF; cdr3_nt: TGTGCCAGCAGGACAGGGTGGAACACTGAAGCTTTCTTT
d_call: .; clone_size: .; v_call: TRBV6-5; j_call: TRBJ2-3; cdr3_aa: CASRRRGWDTQYF; cdr3_nt: TGTGCCAGCAGACGAAGAGGGTGGGATACGCAGTATTTT
d_call: TRBD1; clone_size: few; v_call: TRBV7-2; j_call: TRBJ2-7; cdr3_aa: CASSDDRGLNEQYF; cdr3_nt: TGTGCCAGCAGCGACGACAGGGGGCTAAACGAGCAGTACTTC
d_call: .; clone_size: .; v_call: TRBV5-4; j_call: TRBJ1-1; cdr3_aa: CASSLERRAEAFF; cdr3_nt: TGTGCCAGCAGCCTAGAGAGGAGGGCTGAAGCTTTCTTT
d_call: .; clone_size: .; v_call: TRBV5-1; j_call: TRBJ2-1; cdr3_aa: CASSLRGGSYNEQFF; cdr3_nt: TGCGCCAGCAGCTTAAGGGGAGGCTCCTACAATGAGCAGTTCTTC
d_call: TRBD2; clone_size: few; v_call: TRBV7-9; j_call: TRBJ2-7; cdr3_aa: CASTLGGVGEQYF; cdr3_nt: TGTGCCAGCACCCTCGGGGGGGTCGGCGAGCAGTACTTC
d_call: .; clone_size: few; v_call: TRBV5-4; j_call: TRBJ2-3; cdr3_aa: CASSLARPAADTQYF; cdr3_nt: TGTGCCAGCAGCTTGGCCCGACCGGCGGCAGATACGCAGTATTTT
d_call: .; clone_size: few; v_call: TRBV19; j_call: TRBJ2-3; cdr3_aa: CASSIADTQYF; cdr3_nt: TGTGCCAGTAGTATTGCGGATACGCAGTATTTT
d_call: TRBD1; clone_size: .; v_call: TRBV30; j_call: TRBJ1-4; cdr3_aa: CAWSVGPSGGEKLFF; cdr3_nt: TGTGCCTGGAGTGTAGGCCCGTCAGGGGGTGAAAAACTGTTTTTT